This T cell receptor (beta chain) was identified in a study of T-cell reconstitution after alpha-beta-depleted transplantation in children. Unique molecular identifiers featured in how the TCRbeta library was prepared. TCRdb re-analysed the PCR reads in MiXCR, keeping a single row per CDR3 protein. The profile covers about 370,000 distinct CDR3 sequences, with approximately 20% appearing a single time and 3.8% taken by the ten largest. The CDR3 spans 17 residues. The germline V gene encodes CDR1 MNHNS and CDR2 SASEGT. Trimming removed 7 bases from V and 0 bases from J, with 19 bases in between. This clonotype appeared a few times.

The chain is built from TRBV6-1 and TRBJ1-5, with D uncertain. The source material was PBMCs from the stem cell graft donor, sampled from the stem cell graft. The receptor's source is a human donor who donated a stem cell graft to a child with acute myeloid leukemia. Here the CDR3 DNA reads TGTGCCAGCAATGCATTCCCTGCGTCTTATAGCAATCAGCCCCAGCATTTT. Protein: CASNAFPASYSNQPQHF.